The text below deals with one TCR beta chain. This sample is part of a study of cytomegalovirus exposure and HLA in healthy donors. V dropped 6 bases and J dropped 7 bases, with 10 bases sitting between them. Germline CDR1 SGHDN, CDR2 FVKESK. The CDR3 sequence is 12 residues long. PCR primers comprised 60 Vbeta and 13 Jbeta primers. Measured with immunoSEQ multiplex PCR; TCRdb has only the in-frame clones, and not every one. The sample carries hundreds of thousands of clones, 77% recorded once. The chain combines TRBV14 with TRBJ2-1; TRBD1 might be the D (6 bases). The sequence came from a woman aged 60 to 75 in good health and CMV-seropositive. The sample consisted of PBMCs. The CDR3 protein is CASRNRGNEQFF. The CDR3 DNA follows: TGTGCCAGCAGAAATAGGGGGAATGAGCAGTTCTTC.